Reported below is one T cell receptor (beta chain). Lacking the conserved final phenylalanine or tryptophan, this CDR3 likely reflects a read error. This record belongs to a study of tumor and adjacent non-tumor tissue in lung cancer. Per germline, CDR1 MDHEN and CDR2 SYDVKM. The V gene lost 2 bases and the J gene lost 9 bases, with 8 bases spanning the gap. The CDR3 is made up of 12 amino acids. The template was RNA from unsorted bulk tissue. A modified ARM-PCR protocol with three rounds of nested PCR amplified TCRbeta. In TCRdb, the multiplex PCR reads were re-called with MiXCR into one record per CDR3 protein. Here the sample spans under 250,000 distinct CDR3 sequences, about 71% being singletons.

The V call is TRBV28, the J call TRBJ2-1, with no clear D. The sequence came from a man aged 55-75 years with non-small cell lung cancer. The sequenced sample consisted of lung tumor tissue. The CDR3 spells CASSLGSREQFL. The CDR3 DNA reads as TGTGCCAGCAGTTTAGGTTCTCGTGAGCAGTTCTTG.